Below, 29 T cell receptor beta chains from the same sample are listed, as sequenced in a study of T cell responses to AZD1222 COVID-19 vaccine. The assay was immunoSEQ multiplex PCR, and TCRdb's table has in-frame clones only and misses some. The sample lists more than 85,000 clones; just under 95% were seen once. The sample was peripheral blood, taken on day 0 of AZD1222 vaccination. The receptors were sampled from an adult in good health.

The gene calls are TRBV5-4 and TRBJ2-7; D ambiguous. Per the germline V gene, CDR1 is SGHNT and CDR2 is YYREEE (reference sequence). The CDR3 spans 13 residues. V dropped 3 bases and J dropped 2 bases, with 9 bases sitting between them. CDR3 amino acids: CASSYGPTYEQYF. The CDR3 coding sequence is TGTGCCAGCAGCTACGGACCTACCTACGAGCAGTACTTC.

The gene calls are TRBV25-1 and TRBJ1-1; D ambiguous. Germline V gene data show CDR1 as MGHDK and CDR2 as SYGVNS. The CDR3 is 10 amino acids. Deletions cut 8 bases from V and 6 bases from J, with 7 bases between. The DNA of the CDR3 is TGTGCCAGCGGGAGGGCTGAAGCTTTCTTT. This translates into CASGRAEAFF.

The chain joins TRBV11-1 to TRBJ1-1; D unclear. CDR1 and CDR2 from the germline V gene are SGHAT and FQDESV (reference sequence). This CDR3 has 13 residues. V shed 4 bases and J shed 0 bases, with 6 bases lying between them. CDR3 protein: CASSSVLNTEAFF. CDR3 bases: TGTGCCAGCAGCTCCGTCCTGAACACTGAAGCTTTCTTT.

This rearrangement joins TRBV15 to TRBJ1-1; D possibly corresponds to TRBD1 (6 bases). V gave up 5 bases and J gave up 1 base, with 11 bases separating them. Germline V gives CDR1 LNHNV, CDR2 YYDKDF (reference sequence). This CDR3 is built from 14 residues. The CDR3 nucleotides are TGTGCCACCAGCGCTCAAGGGGGGAACACTGAAGCTTTCTTT. This codes for CATSAQGGNTEAFF.

The chain uses TRBV3-1 (or the pseudogene TRBV3-2) and TRBJ1-3; D is uncertain. The germline V gene has CDR1 LGHDT and CDR2 YNNKEL (reference sequence). The V gene lost 1 base and the J gene lost 6 bases, with 10 bases spanning the gap. The CDR3 has 14 amino acids. The CDR3 protein is CASSQARRENTIYF. CDR3 DNA: TGTGCCAGCAGCCAAGCCAGGAGAGAAAACACCATATATTTT.

The chain couples TRBV12-3 or TRBV12-4 to TRBJ2-7; D gene uncertain. V gave up 0 bases and J gave up 3 bases, with 6 bases separating them. This CDR3 is built from 13 residues. The CDR3 region has the DNA TGTGCCAGCAGTTTAGCAGGGTTCTACGAGCAGTACTTC. This translates into CASSLAGFYEQYF.

CDR3 bases: TGTGCCAGCAGTGACAACAGGGATTCCATGAACACTGAAGCTTTCTTT. This translates into CASSDNRDSMNTEAFF. The V and J genes are TRBV2 and TRBJ1-1, with D tentatively TRBD1 (6 bases). CDR3 length: 16 amino acids. Trimming left V 3 bases short and J 0 bases short, with 14 bases between. Germline V gene data show CDR1 as SNHLY and CDR2 as FYNNEI.

J is TRBJ2-5 and V is TRBV19; D gene ambiguous. The last part of the DNA fits TRBJ2-7 better; the J call may be wrong. Germline lookup yields CDR1 LNHDA and CDR2 SQIVND (reference sequence). This CDR3 comprises 11 residues. The CDR3 DNA reads TGTGCCAGCAGAGAACCCTACGAGCAGTACTTC. It translates to CASREPYEQYF.

The chain joins TRBV5-1 to TRBJ2-2; 9 bases are shared with TRBD1. Trimming removed 2 bases from V and 4 bases from J; junction bases left unmatched: 3. Germline loops: CDR1 SGHRS, CDR2 YFSETQ. The CDR3 has 15 residues. The CDR3 region has the DNA TGCGCCAGCAGCTTACAGGGGGCGGGCACCGGGGAGCTGTTTTTT. Its translation: CASSLQGAGTGELFF.

The rearrangement links TRBV5-8 to TRBJ1-1; 11 bases align to TRBD1. The germline V gene encodes CDR1 SGHTS and CDR2 YDEGEE. V dropped 4 bases and J dropped 11; count of bases not matched to a gene: 7. CDR3 length: 13 amino acids. The CDR3 DNA follows: TGTGCCAGCAGCCGGACAGGGGGCGCGTCTGCTTTCTTT. Amino acids: CASSRTGGASAFF.

The rearrangement links TRBV28 to TRBJ2-7; no clear D. CDR1 MDHEN and CDR2 SYDVKM come from the germline V gene. The CDR3 covers 11 residues. V lost 5 bases and J lost 2, with 4 bases in between. CDR3 sequence reads: CASSRAYEQYF. The CDR3 coding sequence is TGTGCCAGCAGTCGGGCCTACGAGCAGTACTTC.

V usage is TRBV4-1 and J usage is TRBJ1-4, with a tentative D call TRBD1 (5 bases). V was clipped by 7 bases and J by 7 bases, with 16 bases between them. CDR1 and CDR2 from the germline V gene are MGHRA and YSYEKL. CDR3 length: 14 residues. CDR3 sequence (DNA): TGCGCCAGCAACCCCTGGGGGGGAGGTGAAAAACTGTTTTTT. It yields the protein CASNPWGGGEKLFF.

The count of this clone is one. The genes are TRBV28 and TRBJ1-1; D remains ambiguous. There are 13 residues in the CDR3. Germline CDR1 reads MDHEN; CDR2 reads SYDVKM. Trimming removed 4 bases at V and 0 bases at J, with 6 bases between. The DNA for the CDR3 is TGTGCCAGCAGTTCCAGTTTGAACACTGAAGCTTTCTTT. Residues: CASSSSLNTEAFF.

The chain combines TRBV7-8 with TRBJ2-3; TRBD2 is a possible D gene (5 bases). The germline V gene has CDR1 SGHVS and CDR2 FQNEAQ. V lost 1 base and J 4 bases, leaving 9 bases between the germline ends. The CDR3 consists of 14 residues. CDR3 in amino acids: CASSLVVASDTQYF. DNA of the CDR3: TGTGCCAGCAGCTTAGTCGTAGCGTCAGATACGCAGTATTTT.

V gene TRBV25-1 combines with J gene TRBJ2-5, with no clear D. The CDR3 runs 13 residues. Germline CDR1 MGHDK, CDR2 SYGVNS. V was cut by 3 bases and J by 6 bases, with 11 bases left in between. The DNA for the CDR3 is TGTGCCAGCAGTGAGTCGGCAAGGAAGACCCAGTACTTC. It yields the protein CASSESARKTQYF.

V and J are TRBV2 and TRBJ1-6, with D maybe TRBD1 (5 bases). CDR3 length equals 15 residues. Trimming cost V 5 bases and J 7 bases, with 15 bases left between them. Germline CDR1 reads SNHLY; CDR2 reads FYNNEI. The CDR3 is CASSRATEGNSPLHF. The CDR3 DNA follows: TGTGCCAGCAGTCGGGCCACCGAGGGGAATTCACCCCTCCACTTT.

CDR3 coding DNA: TGTGCCTCGACGAGGGACAACTATAATTCACCCCTCCACTTT. Amino acid sequence: CASTRDNYNSPLHF. The chain uses TRBV30 and TRBJ1-6; possibly TRBD1 for D (6 bases). The CDR3 totals 14 residues. The V end was cut by 7 bases, the J end by 3 bases, with 13 bases between. CDR1 is GTSNPN, CDR2 SVGIG, per germline (reference sequence).

The genes are TRBV5-1 and TRBJ1-1; D unresolved. V lost 4 bases and J 1 base, leaving 14 bases between the germline ends. Germline V lookup: CDR1 SGHRS, CDR2 YFSETQ. The CDR3 is 15 residues long. CDR3 DNA: TGCGCCAGCAGCCCCGAAACCTCGCGGAACACTGAAGCTTTCTTT. Translation: CASSPETSRNTEAFF. Full variable domain (missing parts from reference TRBV5-1 and TRBJ1-1): KAGVTQTPRYLIKTRGQQVTLSCSPISGHRSVSWYQQTPGQGLQFLFEYFSETQRNKGNFPGRFSGRQFSNSRSEMNVSTLELGDSALYLCASSPETSRNTEAFFGQGTRLTVV.

The chain uses TRBV5-6 and TRBJ1-5, with D uncertain. Trimming removed 0 bases from V and 0 bases from J, with 13 bases in between. Germline V CDR1 and CDR2: SGHDT, YYEEEE. CDR3 size: 17 residues. Here the CDR3 reads CASSLGRRTHSNQPQHF. In DNA form, the CDR3 reads TGTGCCAGCAGCTTGGGCAGGAGAACCCATAGCAATCAGCCCCAGCATTTT.

The chain recombines TRBV11-3 with TRBJ2-3; no definite D call. Trimming shortened V by 3 bases and J by 8 bases, and 9 bases separated the two germline ends. Germline V lookup: CDR1 SGHNT, CDR2 YENEEA. This CDR3 is built from 12 residues. DNA for the CDR3: TGTGCCAGCAGCTTGACTTCGGGTACGCAGTATTTT. Protein product: CASSLTSGTQYF.

The chain combines TRBV7-2 with TRBJ2-7, with D possibly being TRBD1 (6 bases). From germline, CDR1 is SGHTA and CDR2 FQGNSA. The ends were cut back, 8 bases at V and 7 bases at J, with 24 bases in the middle. The CDR3 runs 15 residues. The CDR3 DNA follows: TGTGCCAGCCCCGCGGCAGGGGAAGTGAAGCCGGAGCAGTACTTC. This sequence encodes CASPAAGEVKPEQYF.

The V gene is TRBV21-1, the J gene TRBJ2-3; the table's D call, TRBD2, was not checked against the DNA. TRBV21-1 is reported as a pseudogene. The length of the CDR3 is 14 residues. This chain's CDR3 is CASSPGGGEDTQYF. The CDR3 DNA reads TGTGCCAGCAGCCCCGGGGGGGGCGAGGATACGCAGTATTTT.

The CDR3 DNA reads TGTGCCAGCAGCTCCGGGACTAGCGGCCCTATAATACCCGGGGAGCTGTTTTTT. Translating gives CASSSGTSGPIIPGELFF. The chain has TRBV3-1 (or the pseudogene TRBV3-2) and TRBJ2-2; 11 nucleotides align to TRBD2. The length of the CDR3 is 18 residues. The germline gives CDR1 LGHDT, CDR2 YNNKEL (reference sequence). Trimming at V came to 5 bases and at J to 6 bases, leaving 14 bases not matched to a gene.

This clone showed up just once. The rearrangement joins TRBV5-8 to TRBJ2-7; possible D gene TRBD1, 6 bases. Between the trimmed V and J ends, which lost 1 base and 0 bases, there was a span of 11 bases. This CDR3 comprises 15 residues. Germline loops: CDR1 SGHTS, CDR2 YDEGEE. Here the CDR3 reads CASSLFQGISYEQYF. CDR3 nucleotides: TGTGCCAGCAGCTTGTTCCAGGGGATCTCCTACGAGCAGTACTTC.

The chain carries TRBV30 and TRBJ2-1, with D unresolved. The CDR3 length is 11 residues. Trimming pared 0 bases from V and 8 bases from J, leaving 5 bases between. From germline, CDR1 is GTSNPN and CDR2 SVGIG (reference sequence). The CDR3 region is CAWSVRDEQFF. DNA of the CDR3: TGTGCCTGGAGTGTACGGGATGAGCAGTTCTTC.

The rearrangement uses TRBV29-1 and TRBJ1-3; 8 bases map to TRBD1. The trim removed 6 bases at V and 7 bases at J, leaving 20 bases unmatched. Germline loops: CDR1 SQVTM, CDR2 ANQGSEA. CDR3 length: 17 residues. CDR3 region: CSVAKGHGTGERNTIYF. The DNA of the CDR3 is TGCAGCGTCGCAAAAGGGCACGGGACAGGAGAACGGAACACCATATATTTT.

V and J are TRBV19 and TRBJ1-1, with 8 bases fitting TRBD1. Germline V gives CDR1 LNHDA, CDR2 SQIVND (reference sequence). The CDR3 contains 15 residues. With V trimmed by 6 bases and J by 5 bases, 11 bases remained unmatched. CDR3 sequence reads: CASRKPGQGGTEAFF. The CDR3 DNA is TGTGCCAGTAGGAAACCCGGACAGGGTGGAACTGAAGCTTTCTTT.

J is TRBJ1-4 and V is TRBV6-6, with D uncertain. The CDR3 covers 16 residues. Germline values: CDR1 MNHNY, CDR2 SVGAGI (reference sequence). Between the trimmed V and J ends, which lost 5 bases and 1 base, there was a span of 14 bases. The CDR3 DNA reads TGTGCCAGCAGTCGATATCGACGGCAAACTAATGAAAAACTGTTTTTT. Translating gives CASSRYRRQTNEKLFF.

V and J are TRBV6-5 and TRBJ1-1; no reliable D call. V lost 2 bases and J 5 bases, leaving 6 bases between the germline ends. This CDR3 region has 12 residues. Germline CDR1 is MNHEY and CDR2 is SVGAGI. The CDR3 DNA reads as TGTGCCAGCAGTTACGCCGGGACTGAAGCTTTCTTT. Translating it yields CASSYAGTEAFF.